This T cell receptor (beta chain) was obtained from a study of T cells in narcolepsy (dated by TCRdb to the late 2010s). As for the study more broadly: Patients with narcolepsy type 1 or type 2 (NT1, NT2) were enrolled in the study together with healthy control donors. To look for autoreactive T cells in narcolepsy patients that target self-antigens of hypocretin neurons (hypocretin, TRIB2), the study used TCR Vbeta sequencing to follow clonotypes in blood and CSF.

Concerning this clone: The antigen this receptor binds is unknown. No much larger clonotype is one base removed from it; base qualities were not supplied.

Study-level results and caveats: Patients and controls had comparable numbers of sequenced blood memory CD4+ clonotypes, averaging about 37,000 and 33,000, respectively. According to the report, autoreactive clonotypes were detected serially in the blood of the same patients and of different patients, but not in healthy controls. Plots that compared CSF and blood CD4+ T cell clonotypes from the same patient highlighted HCRT-specific and TRIB2-specific autoreactive clonotypes. Some blood memory CD4+ repertoires from patients and controls contained no sequences matching autoreactive T cell clones.

Trimming removed 2 bases from V and 5 bases from J, leaving 15 bases between the germline ends. Including cysteine and phenylalanine, the CDR3 has 14 amino acids. The only DNA kept is the CDR3, 42 bases in frame from the first base. According to the germline V gene, CDR1 reads SQVTM and CDR2 reads ANQGSEA. Library method: the immunoSEQ multiplex PCR assay. TCRdb obtained this table from immuneACCESS and retained in-frame rearrangements with V and J assigned. These tables miss some clones; where compared with another copy, unresolved V genes account for less than half of the shortfall, and the remainder is unexplained. The table for this sample lists about 40,000 clones; around 88% of them were counted only once. The top ten constitute less than 1.5% of the sample. Memory CD4+ T cells were sorted ex vivo from peripheral blood of narcolepsy patients and healthy controls for TCR Vbeta sequencing.

The TCR originated in a human donor with narcolepsy. Sequenced: CD45RA- memory CD4+ T cells from PBMCs. Read against the paper, the sample's cell subset or site label means: memory T cells sorted ex vivo from peripheral blood. The chain couples TRBV29-1 to TRBJ2-5; the best D guess is TRBD2, with 6 bases matching. The CDR3 amino acid sequence is: CSVEPRGVPETQYF. The bases are TGCAGCGTTGAACCTCGCGGGGTCCCGGAGACCCAGTACTTC. Outside the CDR3, residues come from the reference TRBV29-1 and TRBJ2-5 proteins, so the full variable domain is: SAVISQKPSRDICQRGTSLTIQCQVDSQVTMMFWYRQQPGQSLTLIATANQGSEATYESGFVIDKFPISRPNLTFSTLTVSNMSPEDSSIYLCSVEPRGVPETQYFGPGTRLLVL.